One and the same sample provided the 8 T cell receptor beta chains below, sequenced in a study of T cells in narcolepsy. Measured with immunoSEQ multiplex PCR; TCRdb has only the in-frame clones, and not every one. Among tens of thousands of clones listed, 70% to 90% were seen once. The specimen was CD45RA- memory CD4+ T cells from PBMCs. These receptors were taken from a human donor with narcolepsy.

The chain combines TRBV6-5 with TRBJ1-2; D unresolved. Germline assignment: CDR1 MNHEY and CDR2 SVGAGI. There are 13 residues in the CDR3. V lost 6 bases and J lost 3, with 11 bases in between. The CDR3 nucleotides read TGTGCCAGCAGCCCCCGGGCGGACTATGGCTACACCTTC. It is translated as CASSPRADYGYTF.

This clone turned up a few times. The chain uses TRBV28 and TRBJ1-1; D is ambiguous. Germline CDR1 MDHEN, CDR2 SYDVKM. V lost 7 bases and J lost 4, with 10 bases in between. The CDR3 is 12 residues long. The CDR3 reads CASKEGGTEAFF. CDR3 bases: TGTGCCAGCAAAGAAGGAGGCACTGAAGCTTTCTTT.

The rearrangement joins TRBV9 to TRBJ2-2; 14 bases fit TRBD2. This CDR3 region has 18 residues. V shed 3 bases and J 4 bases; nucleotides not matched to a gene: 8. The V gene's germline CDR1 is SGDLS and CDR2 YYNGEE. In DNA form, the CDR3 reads TGTGCCAGCAGCGCCGGACTAGCGGGGGGCCGAGTCACCGGGGAGCTGTTTTTT. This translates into CASSAGLAGGRVTGELFF.

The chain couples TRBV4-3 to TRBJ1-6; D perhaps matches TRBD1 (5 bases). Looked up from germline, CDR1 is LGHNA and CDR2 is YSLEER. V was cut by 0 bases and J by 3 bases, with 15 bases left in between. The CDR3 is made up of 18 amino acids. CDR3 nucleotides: TGCGCCAGCAGCCAAGATGAGGGGCGAGGGAACTATAATTCACCCCTCCACTTT. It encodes CASSQDEGRGNYNSPLHF.

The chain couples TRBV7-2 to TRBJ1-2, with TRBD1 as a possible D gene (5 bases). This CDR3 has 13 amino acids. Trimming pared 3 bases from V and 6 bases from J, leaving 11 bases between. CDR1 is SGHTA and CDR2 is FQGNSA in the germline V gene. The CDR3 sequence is CASSFEGLDGYTF. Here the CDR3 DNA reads TGTGCCAGCAGCTTCGAGGGGTTAGATGGCTACACCTTC.

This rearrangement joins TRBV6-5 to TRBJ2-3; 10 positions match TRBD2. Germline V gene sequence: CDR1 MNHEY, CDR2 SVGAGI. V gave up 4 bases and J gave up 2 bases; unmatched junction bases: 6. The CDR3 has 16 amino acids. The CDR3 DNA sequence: TGTGCCAGCAGTTCTACGGGACTAGCGATCACAGATACGCAGTATTTT. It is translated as CASSSTGLAITDTQYF.

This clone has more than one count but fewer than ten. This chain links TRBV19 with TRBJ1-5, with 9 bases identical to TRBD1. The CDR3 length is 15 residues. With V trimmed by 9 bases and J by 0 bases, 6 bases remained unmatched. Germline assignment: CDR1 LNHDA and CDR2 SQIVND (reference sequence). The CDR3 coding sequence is TGTGCCAGCCTGACAGGGGGTTATAGCAATCAGCCCCAGCATTTT. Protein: CASLTGGYSNQPQHF.

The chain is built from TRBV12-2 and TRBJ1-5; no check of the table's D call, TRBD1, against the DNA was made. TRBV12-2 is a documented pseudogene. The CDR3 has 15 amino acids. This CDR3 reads CASLWDRGGCQPQHF. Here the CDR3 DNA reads TGTGCAAGTCTCTGGGACAGGGGCGGTTGTCAGCCCCAGCATTTT.